This T cell receptor beta chain was sequenced for a study of T-cell memory formation after mild COVID-19. Overall study: Largely donor-specific sequence clusters came from a couple of donors.

J was trimmed by 7 bases and V by 4 bases; bases with no gene match: 8. The CDR3 contains 14 residues. Germline values: CDR1 SGHRS, CDR2 YFSETQ. This clonotype was seen only a few times. 5'RACE with constant-segment primers yielded barcoded, UMI-tagged TCR alpha and TCR beta cDNA libraries. TCRdb re-called the 5' RACE reads through MiXCR, storing one row per CDR3 protein. The data show approximately 400,000 distinct CDR3 sequences, 20% to 25% seen once. The sequencing sample was made of PBMCs or a T cell subset sorted from them (not recorded which). The chain is built from TRBV5-1 and TRBJ2-7, with 10 bases fitting TRBD1. The sequence was collected from an adult woman who had mild COVID-19 (a few samples of this study predate the infection). Cell type and time point are not known. CDR3 nucleotide sequence: TGCGCCAGCAGCCGCGGGGACAGGGGAGGTGAGCAGTACTTC. Encoded protein: CASSRGDRGGEQYF.